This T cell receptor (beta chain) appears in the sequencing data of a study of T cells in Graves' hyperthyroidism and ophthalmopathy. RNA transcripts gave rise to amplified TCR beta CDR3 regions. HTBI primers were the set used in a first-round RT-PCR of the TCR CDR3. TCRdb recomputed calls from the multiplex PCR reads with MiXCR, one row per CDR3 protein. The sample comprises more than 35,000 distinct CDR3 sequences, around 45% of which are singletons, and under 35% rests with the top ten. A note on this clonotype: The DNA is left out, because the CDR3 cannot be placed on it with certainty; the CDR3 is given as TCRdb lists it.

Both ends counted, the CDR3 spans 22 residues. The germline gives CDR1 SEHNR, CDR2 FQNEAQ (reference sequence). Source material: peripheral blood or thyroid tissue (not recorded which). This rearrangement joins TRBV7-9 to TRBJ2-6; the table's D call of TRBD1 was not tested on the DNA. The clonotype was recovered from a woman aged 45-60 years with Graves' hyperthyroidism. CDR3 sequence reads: CASSGPLNYGYTFGSGTNVLTF.